This T cell receptor beta chain is from a study of a mutant IDH1 vaccine in newly diagnosed glioma. Time point given: week 35, safety follow-up. Doses of 300 ug of mutant IDH1 20-mer peptide were given with topical imiquimod. Per the germline V gene, CDR1 is SGDLS and CDR2 is YYNGEE. V dropped 0 bases and J dropped 8 bases, with 14 bases sitting between them. The CDR3 runs to 14 residues. TCRdb's table, derived via immunoSEQ multiplex PCR, lists solely in-frame clones and lacks some. The sample contains about 56,000 clones, 80% to 90% of which appear only once. For this clone: Its antigen remains unknown.

This sequence was found in a man aged 35 to 55 with glioma. Sequencing was performed on PBMCs, taken from a glioma patient whose treatment included an IDH1 peptide vaccine. V is TRBV9 and J is TRBJ1-2; D unclear. The CDR3: CASSVDIGEGGYTF. Here the CDR3 DNA reads TGTGCCAGCAGCGTAGATATAGGCGAGGGAGGCTACACCTTC. Full variable domain (missing parts from reference TRBV9 and TRBJ1-2): DSGVTQTPKHLITATGQRVTLRCSPRSGDLSVYWYQQSLDQGLQFLIQYYNGEERAKGNILERFSAQQFPDLHSELNLSSLELGDSALYFCASSVDIGEGGYTFGSGTRLTVV.